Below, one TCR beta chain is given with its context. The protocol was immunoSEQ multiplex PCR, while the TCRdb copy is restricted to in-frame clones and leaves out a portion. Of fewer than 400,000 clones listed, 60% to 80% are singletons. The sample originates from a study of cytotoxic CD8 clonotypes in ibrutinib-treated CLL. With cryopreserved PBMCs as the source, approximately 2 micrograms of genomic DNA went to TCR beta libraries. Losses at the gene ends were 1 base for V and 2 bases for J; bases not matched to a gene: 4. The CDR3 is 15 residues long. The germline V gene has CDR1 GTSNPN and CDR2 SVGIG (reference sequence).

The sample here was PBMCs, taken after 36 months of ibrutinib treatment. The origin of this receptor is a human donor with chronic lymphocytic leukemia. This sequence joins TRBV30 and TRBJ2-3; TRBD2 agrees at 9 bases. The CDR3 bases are TGTGCCTGGAGTGACCTAGCGGGGACCACAGATACGCAGTATTTT. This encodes CAWSDLAGTTDTQYF.